Sequencing of this T cell receptor (beta chain) was carried out in a study of blood T cell repertoires in COVID-19. Across the study: From the United States, Italy and Spain came samples of acute and convalescent COVID-19.

Allocation to cohorts depended on clinical history reported by the participants. Sequencing used immunoSEQ multiplex PCR; TCRdb keeps in-frame clones, though not all of them. The sample lists 400,000 to 500,000 clones; 88% were seen once. The germline CDR1 and CDR2 sequences are SGHTA and FQGNSA. The length of the CDR3 is 14 residues. V was clipped by 4 bases and J by 3 bases, with 12 bases between them. The material sequenced was PBMCs or T cells enriched from blood (not recorded which). The V call is TRBV7-2, the J call TRBJ1-1; D uncertain. The receptor was derived from a woman aged 40 to 50 who had recovered from COVID-19. In nucleotides, the CDR3 is TGTGCCAGCAGCTCCGTGGGCACCTACACTGAAGCTTTCTTT. Its translation is CASSSVGTYTEAFF.